This is a list of T cell receptor beta chains from one sample in a study of T cell changes during pregnancy in multiple sclerosis. Profiled with immunoSEQ multiplex PCR; TCRdb holds only in-frame clones, not every one. The sample has roughly 38,000 clones, about 90% seen once. This material consisted of CD4+ T cells from peripheral blood mononuclear cells, taken in the second trimester of pregnancy. These receptors came from a female donor in good health, enrolled as a control in a pregnancy study. Both conserved end residues are part of each CDR3. A D gene is named only where the DNA matches it firmly. The size field is filled for only some rows; it gives once, few, many or a size class.

d_gene	v_gene	abundance	j_gene	CDR3aa	CDR3nt
NA	TRBV25-1	NA	TRBJ1-1	CASSAWGGENTEAFF	TGTGCCAGCAGTGCATGGGGGGGGGAGAACACTGAAGCTTTCTTT
NA	TRBV5-1	NA	TRBJ1-5	CASSLGEISNQPQHF	TGCGCCAGCAGCTTGGGTGAGATCAGCAATCAGCCCCAGCATTTT
TRBD1	TRBV13	NA	TRBJ2-7	CASSLGRDRGLWEQYF	TGTGCCAGCAGCTTAGGCCGGGACAGGGGACTTTGGGAGCAGTACTTC
NA	TRBV5-1	NA	TRBJ2-3	CASSLGTSTDTQYF	TGCGCCAGCAGCTTGGGGACTAGCACAGATACGCAGTATTTT
NA	TRBV7-2	NA	TRBJ1-5	CASSLTQGYQPQHF	TGTGCCAGCAGCTTAACACAGGGTTATCAGCCCCAGCATTTT
NA	TRBV11-2	NA	TRBJ2-1	CASSLDRDEQFF	TGTGCCAGCAGCTTAGATCGGGATGAGCAGTTCTTC
TRBD1	TRBV10-3	NA	TRBJ2-2	CAISELGQVNTGELFF	TGTGCCATCAGTGAACTCGGACAGGTGAACACCGGGGAGCTGTTTTTT
TRBD1	TRBV9	NA	TRBJ2-2	CASSERGQGVTGELFF	TGTGCCAGCAGCGAACGGGGACAGGGCGTCACCGGGGAGCTGTTTTTT
TRBD1	TRBV5-6	NA	TRBJ1-5	CASSKTGYSNQPQHF	TGTGCCAGCAGCAAGACAGGGTATAGCAATCAGCCCCAGCATTTT
NA	TRBV13	NA	TRBJ1-1	CASSVMNTEAFF	TGTGCCAGCAGCGTTATGAACACTGAAGCTTTCTTT
NA	TRBV6-5	medium-sized	TRBJ1-1	CASRKQNVNAEAFF	TGTGCCAGCAGAAAACAGAATGTGAACGCTGAAGCTTTCTTT
TRBD1	TRBV6-1	NA	TRBJ1-2	CASSGGQGNYGYTF	TGTGCCAGCAGTGGGGGACAGGGTAACTATGGCTACACCTTC
TRBD1	TRBV18	NA	TRBJ2-1	CASSPQGQGMNEQFF	TGTGCCAGCTCACCACAGGGACAGGGGATGAATGAGCAGTTCTTC
TRBD1	TRBV10-3	NA	TRBJ1-3	CAIRKGQGGNTIYF	TGTGCCATCAGAAAAGGACAGGGCGGAAACACCATATATTTT
NA	TRBV19	NA	TRBJ1-2	CGSTDNYGYTF	TGTGGCTCGACAGATAACTATGGCTACACCTTC
NA	TRBV5-1	NA	TRBJ2-7	CASSLGFGQGGTYEQYF	TGCGCCAGCAGCTTGGGGTTTGGGCAGGGTGGGACCTACGAGCAGTACTTC
NA	TRBV27	few	TRBJ1-1	CASSLTGRVRTEAFF	TGTGCCAGCAGTTTAACTGGCAGGGTTAGGACTGAAGCTTTCTTT
TRBD1	TRBV28	NA	TRBJ1-2	CASSTREGTVNYGYTF	TGTGCCAGCAGTACACGCGAAGGGACAGTTAACTATGGCTACACCTTC
TRBD1	TRBV6-5	NA	TRBJ1-2	CASRGTGTVYGYTF	TGTGCCAGCAGAGGCACCGGGACAGTCTATGGCTACACCTTC
TRBD2	TRBV7-2	NA	TRBJ2-3	CASSSPGWRGSTDTQYF	TGTGCCAGCAGCTCCCCCGGGTGGCGGGGGAGCACAGATACGCAGTATTTT
NA	TRBV28	NA	TRBJ1-2	CASSLPRNYGYTF	TGTGCCAGCAGTTTACCCAGGAACTATGGCTACACCTTC
NA	TRBV7-9	NA	TRBJ1-3	CASSLVRGKVDTIYF	TGTGCCAGCAGCTTAGTCAGGGGCAAGGTGGACACCATATATTTT
NA	TRBV6-5	NA	TRBJ1-5	CASSYSSNQPQHF	TGTGCCAGCAGTTACTCATCGAATCAGCCCCAGCATTTT
NA	TRBV5-1	NA	TRBJ2-2	CASNPSPTVNTGELFF	TGCGCCAGCAACCCCTCCCCGACTGTCAACACCGGGGAGCTGTTTTTT
NA	TRBV11-2	NA	TRBJ2-7	CASSFRRAEYEQYF	TGTGCCAGCAGCTTTCGCAGGGCGGAGTACGAGCAGTACTTC
NA	TRBV5-1	NA	TRBJ2-7	CASRSGTYEQYF	TGCGCCAGCAGGTCGGGGACCTACGAGCAGTACTTC
TRBD1	TRBV7-9	NA	TRBJ2-6	CASKPGQGAIGANVLTF	TGTGCCAGCAAACCGGGACAGGGGGCTATTGGGGCCAACGTCCTGACTTTC
TRBD1	TRBV27	NA	TRBJ2-3	CASSFLGQGTDTQYF	TGTGCCAGCAGTTTCCTAGGACAGGGCACAGATACGCAGTATTTT